The source of this TCR beta chain is a study of blood T cell repertoires in COVID-19. Study as a whole: The United States, Italy and Spain were the sources of the acute and convalescent COVID-19 samples. T cells, B-cell-depleted T cells, or PBMCs provided the cDNA or gDNA that served as material.

The authors' processing: Amplifying reference gene primers gave estimates of nucleated cell counts. Method: immunoSEQ multiplex PCR; TCRdb's copy keeps in-frame clones and lacks some. The V and J calls and clone size are taken from that table; D and trimming were inferred from the DNA. The sample consists of roughly 150,000 clones, 80% of them appearing once. This clone was recorded only once. This CDR3 spans 15 amino acids. Trimming at V came to 10 bases and at J to 0 bases, leaving 6 bases not matched to a gene. Germline CDR1 MNHEY, CDR2 SVGAGI. V usage is TRBV6-5 and J usage is TRBJ2-2, with 9 bases identical to TRBD2. The receptor was isolated from a woman between 50 and 59 years old with acute or convalescent COVID-19. The material sequenced was peripheral blood. The CDR3 reads CATLAGATNTGELFF. In DNA, the CDR3 is TGTGCCACCTTAGCGGGGGCTACGAACACCGGGGAGCTGTTTTTT.